This entry describes one T cell receptor (beta chain). A junction end diverges from the germline sequence, so it may reflect a read error. This sample stems from a study of immune characterization of retroperitoneal liposarcoma. TCRdb recomputed calls from the PCR reads with MiXCR, one row per CDR3 protein. The sample lists about 1,300 distinct CDR3 sequences; about two fifths were seen once. This CDR3 is built from 13 residues. Germline V lookup: CDR1 MNHEY, CDR2 SVGEGT. This rearrangement joins TRBV6-2 or TRBV6-3 to TRBJ2-2, with 7 bases matching TRBD1. Sequencing was carried out using tumor tissue. The sequence was collected from a male donor with retroperitoneal liposarcoma. The CDR3, as DNA: TGTGCCAGCAGTGGAGAAGGACAGGCCAGTCCCGTTTTT. It specifies CASSGEGQASPVF.